This TCR beta chain emerged from a study of shared clonotypes between healthy human individuals. Study-level background: Samples came from a couple of female and three male donors aged 18 to 49.

Regarding the study as a whole: Rarefaction showed sorted-subset sequencing was incomplete despite large depth.

Generated by immunoSEQ multiplex PCR, the TCRdb table keeps only in-frame clones and is missing some. The sample yields a few million clones, 93% seen once. Concerning this clone itself: Antigen: not known.

CD8 cells classed as naive were CD45RO-negative and positively selected for CCR7, excluding terminally differentiated effector memory CD45RA+ cells. Healthy HIV-negative adults with no recent acute infections or vaccinations were recruited as donors. This CDR3 region has 18 residues. J lost 5 bases, V lost 2 bases, and 17 bases had no gene match. The germline V gene has CDR1 SGHNT and CDR2 YYREEE (reference sequence). The source is a man younger than 30 in good health. Some clones in this sample may be carry-over from other donors' samples. Sequencing was done on a sample of naive CD8+ T cells from PBMCs. The J gene is TRBJ2-7, the V gene TRBV5-4; 9 nucleotides match TRBD2. The CDR3 DNA reads TGTGCCAGCAGCTTATTTGCCCTAGCGGGAAAAGGAGACAACGAGCAGTACTTC. Translated: CASSLFALAGKGDNEQYF.